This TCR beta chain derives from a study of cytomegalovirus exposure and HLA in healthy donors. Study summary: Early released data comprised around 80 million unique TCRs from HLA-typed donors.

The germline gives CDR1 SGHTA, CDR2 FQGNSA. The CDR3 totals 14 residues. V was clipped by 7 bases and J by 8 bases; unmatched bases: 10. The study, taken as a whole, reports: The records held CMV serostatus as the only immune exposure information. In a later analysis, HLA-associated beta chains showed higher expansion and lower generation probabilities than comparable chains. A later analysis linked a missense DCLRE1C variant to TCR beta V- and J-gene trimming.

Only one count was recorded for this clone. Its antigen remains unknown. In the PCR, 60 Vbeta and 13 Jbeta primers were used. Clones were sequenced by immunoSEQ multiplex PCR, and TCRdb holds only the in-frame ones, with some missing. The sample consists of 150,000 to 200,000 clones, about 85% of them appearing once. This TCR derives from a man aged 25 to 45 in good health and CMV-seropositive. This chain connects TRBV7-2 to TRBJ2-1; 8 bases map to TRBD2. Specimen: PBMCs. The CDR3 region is CASKPGLEFYEQFF. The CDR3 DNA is TGTGCCAGCAAACCGGGACTAGAATTTTATGAGCAGTTCTTC.